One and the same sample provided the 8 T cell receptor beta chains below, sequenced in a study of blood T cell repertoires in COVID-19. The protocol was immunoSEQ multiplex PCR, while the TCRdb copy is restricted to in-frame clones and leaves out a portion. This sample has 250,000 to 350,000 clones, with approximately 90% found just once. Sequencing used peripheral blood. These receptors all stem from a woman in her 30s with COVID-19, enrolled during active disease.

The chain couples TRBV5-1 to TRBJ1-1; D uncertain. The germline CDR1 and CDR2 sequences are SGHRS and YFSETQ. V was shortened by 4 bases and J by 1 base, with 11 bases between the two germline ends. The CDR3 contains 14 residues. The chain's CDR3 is CASSASARNTEAFF. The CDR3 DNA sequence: TGCGCCAGCAGCGCCAGCGCTCGGAACACTGAAGCTTTCTTT.

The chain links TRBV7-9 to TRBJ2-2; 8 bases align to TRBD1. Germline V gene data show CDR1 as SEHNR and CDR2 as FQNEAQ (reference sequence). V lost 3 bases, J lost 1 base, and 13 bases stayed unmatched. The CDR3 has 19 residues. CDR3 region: CASSFRPLRTGRNTGELFF. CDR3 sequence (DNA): TGTGCCAGCAGCTTTAGACCTCTTAGGACAGGGCGGAACACCGGGGAGCTGTTTTTT.

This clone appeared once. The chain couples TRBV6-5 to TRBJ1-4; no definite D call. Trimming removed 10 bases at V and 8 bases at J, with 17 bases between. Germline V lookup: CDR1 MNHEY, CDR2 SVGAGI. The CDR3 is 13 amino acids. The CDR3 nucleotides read TGTGCCACTCTGAATCCCCCGGGGGAAAAACTGTTTTTT. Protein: CATLNPPGEKLFF.

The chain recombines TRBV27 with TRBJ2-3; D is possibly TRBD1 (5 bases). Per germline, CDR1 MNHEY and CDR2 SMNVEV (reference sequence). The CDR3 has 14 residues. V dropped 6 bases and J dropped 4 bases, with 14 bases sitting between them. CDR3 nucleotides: TGTGCCAGCAGGTTTAGGGGTTTGCCAGATACGCAGTATTTT. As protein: CASRFRGLPDTQYF.

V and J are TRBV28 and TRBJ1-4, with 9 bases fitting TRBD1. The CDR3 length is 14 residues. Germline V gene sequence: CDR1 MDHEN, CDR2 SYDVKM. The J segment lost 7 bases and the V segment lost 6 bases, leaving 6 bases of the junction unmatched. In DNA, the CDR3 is TGTGCCAGCAGCCCGGGACAGGGAAGTGAAAAACTGTTTTTT. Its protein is CASSPGQGSEKLFF.

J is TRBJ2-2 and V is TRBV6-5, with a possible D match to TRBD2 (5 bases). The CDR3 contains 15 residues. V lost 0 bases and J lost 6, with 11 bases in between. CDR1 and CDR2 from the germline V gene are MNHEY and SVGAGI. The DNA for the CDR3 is TGTGCCAGCAGTTACTCGATCGGAGGACCCGGGGAGCTGTTTTTT. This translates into CASSYSIGGPGELFF.

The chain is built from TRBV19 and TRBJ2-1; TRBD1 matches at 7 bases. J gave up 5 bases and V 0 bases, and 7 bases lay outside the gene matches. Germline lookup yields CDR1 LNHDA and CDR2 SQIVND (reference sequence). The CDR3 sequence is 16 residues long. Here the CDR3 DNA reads TGTGCCAGTAGTATAGAACGGGACAGCCAGGACAATGAGCAGTTCTTC. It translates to CASSIERDSQDNEQFF.

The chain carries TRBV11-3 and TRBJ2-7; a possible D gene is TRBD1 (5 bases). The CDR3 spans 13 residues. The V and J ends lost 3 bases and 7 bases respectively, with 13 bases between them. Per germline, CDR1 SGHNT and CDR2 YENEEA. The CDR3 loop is CASSLEGVKEQYF. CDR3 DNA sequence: TGTGCCAGCAGCTTGGAAGGGGTTAAAGAGCAGTACTTC.